These 22 T cell receptor beta chains came from one sample sequenced in a study of metastatic and nonmetastatic thyroid tumors. No treatment had been given to any patient before thyroid surgery. Using MiXCR, TCRdb reanalyzed the PCR reads. The top ten hold 23% of the sample, which has some 4,600 clones, roughly 19% seen once. Sample: adjacent normal tissue. All receptors come from a male donor with papillary thyroid cancer or a benign thyroid nodule (not recorded which). Some clones in this sample may be carry-over from other donors' samples.

This clone has only a few counts. This rearrangement joins TRBV28 to TRBJ2-1; maybe TRBD1 (5 bases). Germline V CDR1 and CDR2: MDHEN, SYDVKM. Trimming left V 4 bases short and J 8 bases short, with 15 bases between. The CDR3 is 14 residues long. The CDR3 here is CASSSRTLVDEQFF. CDR3 sequence (DNA): TGTGCCAGCAGTTCTCGGACACTCGTCGATGAGCAGTTCTTC.

The chain links TRBV20-1 to TRBJ2-7, with 11 bases aligning to TRBD2. The V gene end was trimmed by 0 bases and the J gene end by 3 bases; junction bases not matched to a gene: 19. This CDR3 has 20 residues. From germline, CDR1 is DFQATT and CDR2 SNEGSKA (reference sequence). CDR3 sequence reads: CSARDQYASGGTGGFYEQYF. The DNA for the CDR3 is TGCAGTGCTAGAGATCAGTACGCTAGCGGGGGGACCGGGGGATTCTACGAGCAGTACTTC.

This clone has only a few counts. The genes are TRBV20-1 and TRBJ2-7; a weak D match, TRBD2 (6 bases). Deletions cut 2 bases from V and 3 bases from J, with 17 bases between. Germline assignment: CDR1 DFQATT and CDR2 SNEGSKA (reference sequence). This CDR3 comprises 15 residues. The DNA of the CDR3 is TGCAGTGCTAGATCGGCGGGGCCAACCAACTACGAGCAGTACTTC. Its translation is CSARSAGPTNYEQYF.

In its sample, this clone is medium-sized. V gene TRBV19 combines with J gene TRBJ2-2; 13 bases are shared with TRBD2. This CDR3 is 19 amino acids long. Germline lookup yields CDR1 LNHDA and CDR2 SQIVND (reference sequence). With 1 base clipped from V and 2 bases from J, the junction kept 7 bases outside the gene matches. The CDR3 DNA sequence: TGTGCCAGTAGTATAGTGGTGGGACTAGCGGGGCGAAACACCGGGGAGCTGTTTTTT. It yields the protein CASSIVVGLAGRNTGELFF.

This clone was counted many times. This chain connects TRBV7-9 to TRBJ1-4; no reliable D call. The CDR3 has 13 residues. CDR1 is SEHNR, CDR2 FQNEAQ, per germline (reference sequence). V was shortened by 3 bases and J by 7 bases, with 9 bases between the two germline ends. The chain's CDR3 is CASSFLGVEKLFF. CDR3 bases: TGTGCCAGCAGCTTCTTAGGAGTTGAAAAACTGTTTTTT.

CDR3 protein: CASSVEPEADNSPLHF. The CDR3 DNA reads as TGTGCCAGCAGCGTAGAGCCAGAAGCGGATAATTCACCCCTCCACTTT. This chain uses TRBV9 with TRBJ1-6; D is ambiguous. Trimming removed 0 bases at V and 5 bases at J, with 12 bases between. The CDR3 totals 16 residues. Germline values: CDR1 SGDLS, CDR2 YYNGEE.

By share, this clone counts as medium-sized (0.01 to 0.1%). The chain joins TRBV20-1 to TRBJ1-2; D is uncertain. CDR3 length: 12 residues. Germline CDR1 reads DFQATT; CDR2 reads SNEGSKA (reference sequence). V lost 6 bases and J 4 bases, leaving 12 bases between the germline ends. The DNA for the CDR3 is TGCAGTGCCCGCGAGAAAAGCTATGGCTACACCTTC. Translated, it gives CSAREKSYGYTF.

This clone is classed as medium-sized (0.01 to 0.1%). The CDR3 DNA reads as TGTGCCAGCAGCTCTGAGGGTGGGACTAGCGGGGAGAATGAGCAGTTCTTC. This gives the protein CASSSEGGTSGENEQFF. J is TRBJ2-1 and V is TRBV7-9; TRBD2 aligns across 13 bases. The trim removed 4 bases at V and 7 bases at J, leaving 10 bases unmatched. The CDR3 sequence is 17 residues long. Germline V lookup: CDR1 SEHNR, CDR2 FQNEAQ (reference sequence).

This clone was detected a few times. The rearrangement links TRBV6-1 to TRBJ1-1; 8 nucleotides line up with TRBD1. Per the germline V gene, CDR1 is MNHNS and CDR2 is SASEGT. V lost 3 bases and J lost 0; bases outside the gene matches: 6. The CDR3 sequence is 16 residues long. CDR3 sequence (DNA): TGTGCCAGCAGTGACGGGACAGGTCTCATGAACACTGAAGCTTTCTTT. This encodes CASSDGTGLMNTEAFF.

This clone occurred a few times. The V gene is TRBV10-2, the J gene TRBJ2-3; 7 positions agree with TRBD2. CDR1 WSHSY and CDR2 SAAADI come from the germline V gene. This CDR3 comprises 14 residues. The junction had 3 bases not matched to a gene; V was cut back by 3 bases and J by 3 bases. CDR3 in amino acids: CASSENGRTDTQYF. CDR3 bases: TGCGCCAGCAGTGAAAACGGGAGGACAGATACGCAGTATTTT.

In its sample, this clone ranks as large. This chain joins TRBV24-1 and TRBJ2-1; 10 bases line up with TRBD2. V gave up 4 bases and J gave up 7 bases; unmatched junction bases: 9. The germline V gene has CDR1 KGHDR and CDR2 SFDVKD. The CDR3 has 16 amino acids. The CDR3: CATSDPLAGGLNEQFF. As DNA, the CDR3 is TGTGCCACCAGTGACCCCTTAGCGGGGGGCCTGAATGAGCAGTTCTTC.

The V call is TRBV5-1, the J call TRBJ1-6, with D unresolved. Germline V lookup: CDR1 SGHRS, CDR2 YFSETQ. This CDR3 has 13 residues. The V gene lost 0 bases and the J gene lost 14 bases, with 12 bases spanning the gap. The CDR3 is CASSLEERRALHF. CDR3 coding DNA: TGCGCCAGCAGCTTGGAGGAGAGGAGGGCCCTCCACTTT. Together with reference TRBV5-1 and TRBJ1-6, the CDR3 gives the full variable domain: KAGVTQTPRYLIKTRGQQVTLSCSPISGHRSVSWYQQTPGQGLQFLFEYFSETQRNKGNFPGRFSGRQFSNSRSEMNVSTLELGDSALYLCASSLEERRALHFGNGTRLTVT.

This clone was observed a handful of times. V is TRBV6-2 or TRBV6-3 and J is TRBJ2-1, with 12 positions matching TRBD2. Germline CDR1 MNHEY, CDR2 SVGEGT. V lost 5 bases and J lost 7; bases outside the gene matches: 12. The CDR3 has 17 residues. CDR3 coding DNA: TGTGCCAGCAGTGACTTGCCTAGCGGGGGGGAAGGGAATGAGCAGTTCTTC. Residues: CASSDLPSGGEGNEQFF.

This clone occurred many times. V and J are TRBV28 and TRBJ1-1; 10 bases match TRBD1. This CDR3 region has 14 residues. The trim removed 6 bases at V and 7 bases at J, leaving 8 bases unmatched. Germline lookup yields CDR1 MDHEN and CDR2 SYDVKM. For the CDR3, the DNA is TGTGCCAGCAGGGATTGGACAGGGGGGGGTGAAGCTTTCTTT. This translates into CASRDWTGGGEAFF. The full variable domain, completed using reference TRBV28 and TRBJ1-1, is DVKVTQSSRYLVKRTGEKVFLECVQDMDHENMFWYRQDPGLGLRLIYFSYDVKMKEKGDIPEGYSVSREKKERFSLILESASTNQTSMYLCASRDWTGGGEAFFGQGTRLTVV.

This clone is large (0.1 to 1%) within its sample. The chain has TRBV20-1 and TRBJ1-5; the D is unclear. CDR1 and CDR2 from the germline V gene are DFQATT and SNEGSKA (reference sequence). The CDR3 runs 13 residues. V was cut by 3 bases and J by 3 bases, with 9 bases left in between. CDR3 protein: CSARLRANQPQHF. The CDR3 DNA follows: TGCAGTGCTAGGCTCCGGGCCAATCAGCCCCAGCATTTT.

There are many counts of this clone. This chain links TRBV7-6 with TRBJ2-5, with TRBD1 matching over 9 bases. CDR3 length equals 16 residues. Per the germline V gene, CDR1 is SGHVS and CDR2 is FNYEAQ. The ends lost 5 bases at V and 5 bases at J; junction bases unmatched: 12. The CDR3 region is CASSQNPGTGKETQYF. The CDR3, as DNA: TGTGCCAGCAGCCAGAACCCCGGGACAGGGAAGGAGACCCAGTACTTC.

The J gene is TRBJ2-6, the V gene TRBV5-1; D gene unclear. Germline V gene sequence: CDR1 SGHRS, CDR2 YFSETQ. V lost 2 bases, J lost 1 base, and 4 bases lay in between. This CDR3 has 14 residues. Here the CDR3 DNA reads TGCGCCAGCAGCTTTGGTTCTGGGGCCAACGTCCTGACTTTC. Protein sequence: CASSFGSGANVLTF.

This clone is classed as medium-sized (0.01 to 0.1%). The chain uses TRBV20-1 and TRBJ1-5; D gene uncertain. Trimming left V 1 base short and J 1 base short, with 2 bases between. Germline V lookup: CDR1 DFQATT, CDR2 SNEGSKA (reference sequence). CDR3 size: 12 residues. The CDR3 DNA reads TGCAGTGCTAGAGTGAGCAATCAGCCCCAGCATTTT. It is translated as CSARVSNQPQHF.

This clone is deemed large (0.1 to 1%). This rearrangement joins TRBV29-1 to TRBJ2-4, with D perhaps matching TRBD1 or TRBD2 (7 bases each). Trimming removed 4 bases from V and 7 bases from J, with 14 bases in between. CDR1 is SQVTM, CDR2 ANQGSEA, per germline. This CDR3 region has 13 residues. CDR3 in amino acids: CSVAGQGGNIQYF. The CDR3 coding sequence is TGCAGCGTTGCAGGCCAGGGGGGGAACATTCAGTACTTC.

This clone was detected ten times or more. The chain joins TRBV6-1 to TRBJ2-7; D may be TRBD2 (7 bases). Trimming stripped 10 bases from V and 2 bases from J, with 21 bases between. Germline CDR1 is MNHNS and CDR2 is SASEGT. CDR3 length: 15 residues. CDR3 nucleotides: TGTGCCACGAAGTTGGGGAGGGGGTTTGCCTACGAGCAGTACTTC. Translating it yields CATKLGRGFAYEQYF.

In DNA form, the CDR3 reads TGTGCCAGCAGCGCGGGGGGACGGGCCGGGGAGCTGTTTTTT. Translating gives CASSAGGRAGELFF. The rearrangement uses TRBV9 and TRBJ2-2, with 7 nucleotides matching TRBD2. The CDR3 covers 14 residues. Germline V lookup: CDR1 SGDLS, CDR2 YYNGEE. With V trimmed by 3 bases and J by 6 bases, 5 bases remained unmatched. The full variable domain, in which reference TRBV9 and TRBJ2-2 provide the parts outside the CDR3, is DSGVTQTPKHLITATGQRVTLRCSPRSGDLSVYWYQQSLDQGLQFLIQYYNGEERAKGNILERFSAQQFPDLHSELNLSSLELGDSALYFCASSAGGRAGELFFGEGSRLTVL.

The chain joins TRBV12-3 or TRBV12-4 to TRBJ1-2; a possible D gene is TRBD1 (5 bases). The CDR3 extends over 14 amino acids. Trimming took 3 bases from V and 3 from J, leaving 11 bases between them. Here the CDR3 DNA reads TGTGCCAGCAGTTTTCTCGGGGCTTACTATGGCTACACCTTC. This gives the protein CASSFLGAYYGYTF.